This TCR beta chain was captured by sequencing in a study of cytomegalovirus exposure and HLA in healthy donors. Study in general: The Caucasian-associated ancestry cluster held roughly 84% of 300 to 450 genotyped donors.

The PCR used 60 Vbeta and 13 Jbeta primers. In the original workflow: An analysis performed later counted 60 million to 90 million unique TCR beta chains (approximately 11 million of them shared). The method was immunoSEQ multiplex PCR; TCRdb's version includes in-frame clones alone and lacks a portion of them. V, J and clone size were drawn from that table, and D and trimming were deduced from the DNA. In the table there are hundreds of thousands of clones, 60% to 80% of which are singletons. Germline CDR1 is GTSNPN and CDR2 is SVGIG (reference sequence). The CDR3 covers 14 residues. Trimming took 2 bases from V and 3 from J; bases not matched to a gene: 3.

This chain uses TRBV30 with TRBJ1-3; 8 nucleotides agree with TRBD1. This TCR was recovered from a male donor in good health and CMV-seronegative. Sample: PBMCs. The CDR3 reads CAWSNTGGGNTIYF. CDR3 nucleotides: TGTGCCTGGAGTAACACAGGGGGTGGAAACACCATATATTTT.